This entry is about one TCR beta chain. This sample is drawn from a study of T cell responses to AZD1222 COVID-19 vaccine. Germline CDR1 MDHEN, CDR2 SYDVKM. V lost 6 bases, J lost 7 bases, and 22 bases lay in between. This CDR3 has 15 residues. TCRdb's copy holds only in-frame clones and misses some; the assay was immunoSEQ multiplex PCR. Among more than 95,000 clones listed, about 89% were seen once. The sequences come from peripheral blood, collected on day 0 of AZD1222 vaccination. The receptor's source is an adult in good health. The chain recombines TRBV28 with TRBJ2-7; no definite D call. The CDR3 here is CASSLPSERSGEQYF. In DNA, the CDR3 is TGTGCCAGCAGCCTCCCCAGCGAACGGTCTGGGGAGCAGTACTTC. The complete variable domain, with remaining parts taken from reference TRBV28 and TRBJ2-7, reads DVKVTQSSRYLVKRTGEKVFLECVQDMDHENMFWYRQDPGLGLRLIYFSYDVKMKEKGDIPEGYSVSREKKERFSLILESASTNQTSMYLCASSLPSERSGEQYFGPGTRLTVT.